Each of the 19 T cell receptor beta chains below was sequenced from the same sample in a study of cytomegalovirus exposure and HLA in healthy donors. The PCR contained 60 Vbeta and 13 Jbeta primers. Measured with immunoSEQ multiplex PCR; TCRdb has only the in-frame clones, and not every one. Of around 97,000 clones listed, 70% to 75% were seen once; the top ten hold about 3.5%. Sample: PBMCs. These receptors came from a man aged 40-49 years in good health and CMV-seronegative.

The genes are TRBV11-2 and TRBJ2-7, with 9 nucleotides matching TRBD1. The CDR3 covers 15 residues. Trimming took 2 bases from V and 4 from J; bases not matched to a gene: 6. CDR1 SGHAT and CDR2 FQNNGV come from the germline V gene. CDR3: CASSLLPGQGYEQYF. The CDR3 region has the DNA TGTGCCAGCAGCTTATTACCGGGACAGGGTTACGAGCAGTACTTC.

This clone was recorded a few times. V is TRBV5-1 and J is TRBJ2-2, with a tentative D call TRBD1 (5 bases). CDR3 length: 14 amino acids. Trimming left V 1 base short and J 5 bases short, with 9 bases between. The germline CDR1 and CDR2 sequences are SGHRS and YFSETQ. The CDR3 DNA reads TGCGCCAGCAGCTTGACGCAGGGTACCGGGGAGCTGTTTTTT. Its protein product is CASSLTQGTGELFF. Variable domain in full (rest from reference TRBV5-1 and TRBJ2-2): KAGVTQTPRYLIKTRGQQVTLSCSPISGHRSVSWYQQTPGQGLQFLFEYFSETQRNKGNFPGRFSGRQFSNSRSEMNVSTLELGDSALYLCASSLTQGTGELFFGEGSRLTVL.

V gene TRBV27 combines with J gene TRBJ1-5, with D unclear. The V gene lost 2 bases and the J gene lost 3 bases, with 5 bases spanning the gap. This CDR3 comprises 13 residues. Germline CDR1 MNHEY, CDR2 SMNVEV (reference sequence). CDR3 region: CASSLGNNQPQHF. The CDR3, as DNA: TGTGCCAGCAGTTTAGGCAACAATCAGCCCCAGCATTTT.

This clone was detected a few times. V gene TRBV10-3 combines with J gene TRBJ1-4, with 8 bases identical to TRBD1. The CDR3 has 13 residues. Germline assignment: CDR1 ENHRY and CDR2 SYGVKD. Trimming removed 10 bases from V and 8 bases from J; junction bases left unmatched: 9. The CDR3 sequence: CASTGGVGEKLFF. In DNA, the CDR3 is TGTGCCAGCACAGGGGGGGTTGGCGAAAAACTGTTTTTT.

V and J are TRBV7-9 and TRBJ1-1; 10 bases map to TRBD1. The CDR3 totals 16 residues. Per the germline V gene, CDR1 is SEHNR and CDR2 is FQNEAQ (reference sequence). J was trimmed by 6 bases and V by 5 bases; bases with no gene match: 12. For the CDR3, the DNA is TGTGCCAGCAGCCCCTTTGGGGGGACAGGGGTTCCTGAAGCTTTCTTT. Protein product: CASSPFGGTGVPEAFF.

V is TRBV2 and J is TRBJ1-6, with D unresolved. This CDR3 spans 14 amino acids. V lost 4 bases and J 8 bases, leaving 12 bases between the germline ends. CDR1 and CDR2 from the germline V gene are SNHLY and FYNNEI. CDR3 sequence (DNA): TGTGCCAGCAGTGTTGCGGGGTGGCATTCACCCCTCCACTTT. Translating gives CASSVAGWHSPLHF.

The chain is built from TRBV2 and TRBJ2-5, with 9 bases lining up with TRBD2. V lost 3 bases to trimming and J lost 2 bases; unmatched junction nucleotides: 4. CDR1 and CDR2 from the germline V gene are SNHLY and FYNNEI. CDR3 length equals 15 residues. The CDR3 loop reads CASSDSGGLQETQYF. The DNA of the CDR3 is TGTGCCAGCAGTGATAGCGGGGGCCTGCAAGAGACCCAGTACTTC.

This chain's CDR3 is CASSLTGGMDYGYTF. DNA of the CDR3: TGCGCCAGCAGCTTGACAGGGGGCATGGACTATGGCTACACCTTC. The rearrangement links TRBV5-1 to TRBJ1-2, with 9 positions matching TRBD1. V gave up 1 base and J gave up 3 bases; unmatched junction bases: 4. Germline loops: CDR1 SGHRS, CDR2 YFSETQ. The CDR3 runs 15 residues.

This clone has a single count. J is TRBJ1-4 and V is TRBV2; unclear D gene. CDR3 size: 14 residues. V gave up 2 bases and J gave up 10 bases, with 14 bases separating them. CDR1 SNHLY and CDR2 FYNNEI come from the germline V gene. CDR3 sequence (DNA): TGTGCCAGCAGTGAAAGGGAGGGAGTAGGAAAACTGTTTTTT. This codes for CASSEREGVGKLFF.

Comment on this clone: The junction departs from the called germline gene at one end, perhaps through a read error. The chain couples TRBV4-1 to TRBJ2-7, with 8 positions matching TRBD2. The CDR3 extends over 14 amino acids. Germline V gene lookup returns CDR1 MGHRA and CDR2 YSYEKL. The CDR3 DNA is TGCGCCAGCAGCCAACCCGGGACTAGTACCTGGGTTGACTTC. The encoded protein is CASSQPGTSTWVDF.

This clone came up a few times. This sequence joins TRBV6-6 and TRBJ1-2; TRBD1 agrees at 9 bases. The CDR3 consists of 15 residues. V shed 6 bases, J shed 2 bases, and the junction held 7 bases outside the gene matches. CDR1 is MNHNY, CDR2 SVGAGI, per germline (reference sequence). This CDR3 reads CASSRGTGINYGYTF. The CDR3 DNA reads TGTGCCAGCAGCCGCGGGACAGGGATAAACTATGGCTACACCTTC.

V is TRBV10-3 and J is TRBJ1-3, with D uncertain. V lost 6 bases, J lost 7 bases, and 10 bases lay in between. This CDR3 is built from 12 residues. Germline CDR1 reads ENHRY; CDR2 reads SYGVKD. The chain's CDR3 is CAIRPTSNTIYF. The CDR3 DNA reads TGTGCCATCAGGCCCACTTCGAACACCATATATTTT.

The CDR3 DNA reads TGTGCCAGCTCACCATGGACTAGCACAGATACGCAGTATTTT. It codes for CASSPWTSTDTQYF. The gene calls are TRBV18 and TRBJ2-3; weak D call: TRBD2 (5 bases). Germline V gene sequence: CDR1 KGHSH, CDR2 LQKENI. The CDR3 contains 14 residues. Trimming shortened V by 2 bases and J by 0 bases, and 6 bases separated the two germline ends. The variable domain in full, completed from reference TRBV18 and TRBJ2-3, reads NAGVMQNPRHLVRRRGQEARLRCSPMKGHSHVYWYRQLPEEGLKFMVYLQKENIIDESGMPKERFSAEFPKEGPSILRIQQVVRGDSAAYFCASSPWTSTDTQYFGPGTRLTVL.

The chain carries TRBV4-2 and TRBJ2-1; the match to TRBD2 covers 9 bases. The CDR3 consists of 17 residues. V shed 0 bases and J 2 bases; nucleotides not matched to a gene: 5. CDR1 and CDR2 from the germline V gene are LGHNA and YNFKEQ. The CDR3: CASSQDEGGGAYNEQFF. In DNA, the CDR3 is TGTGCCAGCAGCCAAGATGAGGGCGGGGGGGCCTACAATGAGCAGTTCTTC.

The rearrangement uses TRBV5-6 and TRBJ2-7, with D hard to call. Trimming cost V 7 bases and J 2 bases, with 10 bases left between them. The germline gives CDR1 SGHDT, CDR2 YYEEEE. The CDR3 is made up of 12 amino acids. The CDR3 region has the DNA TGTGCCAGCGCATTGCCTACCTACGAGCAGTACTTC. This sequence encodes CASALPTYEQYF. Variable domain in full (rest from reference TRBV5-6 and TRBJ2-7): DAGVTQSPTHLIKTRGQQVTLRCSPKSGHDTVSWYQQALGQGPQFIFQYYEEEERQRGNFPDRFSGHQFPNYSSELNVNALLLGDSALYLCASALPTYEQYFGPGTRLTVT.

This chain links TRBV4-2 with TRBJ1-5, with D possibly TRBD1 on 5 matching bases. The CDR3 has 15 amino acids. Germline V gene lookup returns CDR1 LGHNA and CDR2 YNFKEQ. Trimming took off 0 bases at V and 8 bases at J, with 14 bases between the two ends. The chain's CDR3 is CASSQDWGRVKPQHF. DNA of the CDR3: TGTGCCAGCAGCCAAGATTGGGGGAGGGTTAAGCCCCAGCATTTT.

The chain has TRBV25-1 and TRBJ2-3, with a weak D call TRBD2 (5 bases). Germline values: CDR1 MGHDK, CDR2 SYGVNS. The CDR3 is made up of 17 amino acids. Trimming stripped 5 bases from V and 5 bases from J, with 23 bases between. The CDR3 DNA reads TGTGCCAGCAGTCCCCACGCCCGGGGAGATCACGGAGATACGCAGTATTTT. Encoded protein: CASSPHARGDHGDTQYF.

This chain uses TRBV5-1 with TRBJ2-7, with 7 bases matching TRBD1. The length of the CDR3 is 13 residues. V trimming: 4 bases; J trimming: 2 bases; junction bases outside the gene matches: 3. CDR1 is SGHRS, CDR2 YFSETQ, per germline. The CDR3 DNA reads TGCGCCAGCAGCCGGGACAGTGCCTACGAGCAGTACTTC. It codes for CASSRDSAYEQYF.

This chain uses TRBV2 with TRBJ1-4; the D gene is possibly TRBD1 (6 bases). The CDR3 is made up of 13 amino acids. Germline V gives CDR1 SNHLY, CDR2 FYNNEI. The V gene lost 9 bases and the J gene lost 7 bases, with 15 bases spanning the gap. The CDR3 nucleotides are TGTGCCAGTAAGGGGGACCAAAGTGAAAAACTGTTTTTT. Translating it yields CASKGDQSEKLFF.